This is a list of T cell receptor beta chains from one sample in a study of cytomegalovirus exposure and HLA in healthy donors. Generated by immunoSEQ multiplex PCR, the TCRdb table keeps only in-frame clones and is missing some. The sample shows about 240,000 clones, around four fifths of them seen only once. Sequenced: PBMCs. Receptor source: a boy aged 5-17 years in good health and CMV-seronegative. CDR3s include the opening cysteine and the closing phenylalanine or tryptophan. A D gene is named only where the DNA matches it firmly. Clone size is given for some rows only: seen once, a few or many times, or a class if the clone is expanded.

J gene	V gene	D gene	clone size	CDR3 DNA	CDR3 protein
TRBJ2-1	TRBV2	-	once	TGTGCCAGCGTTTTGTTAGCGGAGTACAATGAGCAGTTCTTC	CASVLLAEYNEQFF
TRBJ2-7	TRBV4-1	TRBD2	few	TGCGCCAGCAGCCAGGGGGCCAGCGGGGGATACTACGAGCAGTACTTC	CASSQGASGGYYEQYF
TRBJ1-4	TRBV30	TRBD1	once	TGTGCCTGGACAGGACAGGGGAGGGTTGCTAATGAAAAACTGTTTTTT	CAWTGQGRVANEKLFF
TRBJ1-4	TRBV19	-	-	TGTGCCAGTGCAGGGGCTAGTGAAAAACTGTTTTTT	CASAGASEKLFF
TRBJ1-5	TRBV19	-	-	TGTGCCAGTAGTATATGGAGTAGCAATCAGCCCCAGCATTTT	CASSIWSSNQPQHF
TRBJ1-3	TRBV6-1	-	-	TGTGCCAGCAGTGAAGATCCGGGGTCCGGAAACACCATATATTTT	CASSEDPGSGNTIYF
TRBJ2-7	TRBV11-2	TRBD2	-	TGTGCCAGCAGCTTAGAGAGGACTAGCGGGAGCGAGCAGTACTTC	CASSLERTSGSEQYF
TRBJ2-7	TRBV6-4	-	-	TGTGCCAGCGGGGTGGTCGACCCTCCTCCGGGGGGCCGGTACGAGCAGTACTTC	CASGVVDPPPGGRYEQYF
TRBJ2-7	TRBV6-1	-	-	TGTGCCAGTCGGAAACGGGGGGCCGGTTACGAGCAGTACTTC	CASRKRGAGYEQYF
TRBJ1-2	TRBV2	-	-	TGTGCCAGCAGTGAACAGGACTATGGCTACACCTTC	CASSEQDYGYTF
TRBJ1-5	TRBV13	-	-	TGTGCCAGCAGACGCGCAGGGGAAGGTCAGCCCCAGCATTTT	CASRRAGEGQPQHF
TRBJ2-5	TRBV11-3	-	-	TGTGCCAGCAGCTTAGGCGGCGAGGGTAACCAAGAGACCCAGTACTTC	CASSLGGEGNQETQYF
TRBJ1-1	TRBV7-3	-	-	TGTGCCAGCAGCCCCCACGGAGGGGAGAACACTGAAGCTTTCTTT	CASSPHGGENTEAFF
TRBJ2-7	TRBV7-2	-	few	TGTGCCAGCAGCTACGGCGGGGGCTCGGGCGAGCAGTACTTC	CASSYGGGSGEQYF
TRBJ1-5	TRBV2	TRBD1	-	TGTGCCAGCATTACCGGGACAGGAACAAAAGGGCCCCAGCATTTT	CASITGTGTKGPQHF
TRBJ2-5	TRBV13	-	-	TGTGCCAGCAGCTTACAACGAGAGGACTTTCAAGAGACCCAGTACTTC	CASSLQREDFQETQYF
TRBJ2-7	TRBV23-1	TRBD2	many	TGCGCCAGCAGTCAATCGAGATCGCCGGGAGGGATGGACGAGCAGTACTTC	CASSQSRSPGGMDEQYF
TRBJ2-1	TRBV30	-	-	TGTGCCTGGATTTCTAGTCTGGGGGGCTCCTACAATGAGCAGTTCTTC	CAWISSLGGSYNEQFF
TRBJ1-4	TRBV19	TRBD1	-	TGTGCCAGTAGCCCGGGACAGGGGGGCGAAAAACTGTTTTTT	CASSPGQGGEKLFF
TRBJ2-6	TRBV27	TRBD2	few	TGTGCCAGCTCCGGGGGGGGGATGTCTGGGGCCAACGTCCTGACTTTC	CASSGGGMSGANVLTF
TRBJ2-5	TRBV7-8	TRBD2	-	TGTGCCAGCAGCCTAGGACTAGCGGGAGGCCCATGGGGAGAGACCCAGTACTTC	CASSLGLAGGPWGETQYF
TRBJ1-2	TRBV9	TRBD1	few	TGTGCCAGCAGCGTAGACCAAAGGGGGCGCAACTATGGCTACACCTTC	CASSVDQRGRNYGYTF
TRBJ2-1	TRBV25-1	-	few	TGTGCCAGCAGTGATCCCCAGGGTTGGGGTAGGAATGAGCAGTTCTTC	CASSDPQGWGRNEQFF